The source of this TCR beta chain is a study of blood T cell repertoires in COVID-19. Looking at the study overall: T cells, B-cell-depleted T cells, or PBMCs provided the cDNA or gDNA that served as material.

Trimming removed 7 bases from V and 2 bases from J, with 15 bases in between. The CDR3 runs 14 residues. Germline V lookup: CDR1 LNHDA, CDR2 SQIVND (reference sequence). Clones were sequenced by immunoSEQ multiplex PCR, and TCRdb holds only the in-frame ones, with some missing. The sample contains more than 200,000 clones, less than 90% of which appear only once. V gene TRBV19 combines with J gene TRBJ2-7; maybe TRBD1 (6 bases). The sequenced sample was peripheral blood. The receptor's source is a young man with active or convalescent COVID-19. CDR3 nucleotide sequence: TGTGCCAGTAAAACAGGGTTTGGCACCTACGAGCAGTACTTC. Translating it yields CASKTGFGTYEQYF.